A selection of T cell receptor beta chains follows, all from one sample in a study of blood T cell repertoires in COVID-19. This table comes from immunoSEQ multiplex PCR, and its TCRdb copy is limited to in-frame clones, with some not included. The sample yields about 230,000 clones, 86% seen once. Sequencing input: peripheral blood. These receptors came from a man in his forties or fifties with COVID-19, enrolled during active disease. Each CDR3 is given with its conserved first and last residue. Fields, in order: CDR3 length, V gene, J gene, clone size, D gene, CDR3 DNA, CDR3 protein. A D gene is named only where the DNA matches it firmly. Expanded clones get a size class; other rows say once, few or many, or leave the size out.

16	TRBV14	TRBJ2-5	-	-	TGTGCCAGCAGCAGTACGACAGCGCCATTTATAGAGACCCAGTACTTC	CASSSTTAPFIETQYF
15	TRBV19	TRBJ1-5	once	TRBD1	TGTGCCAGTACCCCCAGGACAGGGGGTGGGCAGCCCCAGCATTTT	CASTPRTGGGQPQHF
15	TRBV28	TRBJ2-2	-	TRBD2	TGTGCCAGCAGTTTGGGGGAGGGTGCCTCCGGGGAGCTGTTTTTT	CASSLGEGASGELFF
17	TRBV7-2	TRBJ2-1	-	TRBD2	TGTGCCAGCAGCTCTCGACTAGCGGGGGGGGACAATCATGAGCAGTTCTTC	CASSSRLAGGDNHEQFF
13	TRBV29-1	TRBJ1-5	-	-	TGCAGCGGGGGGGAGGGGCACTATCAGCCCCAGCATTTT	CSGGEGHYQPQHF
15	TRBV29-1	TRBJ2-2	once	TRBD1	TGCAGCGTTGAAGATCGGGCAGGGGGTATCGGGGAGCTGTTTTTT	CSVEDRAGGIGELFF
14	TRBV29-1	TRBJ2-7	-	-	TGCAGCGTGCTTAAGGGGTCCTCCGTTTCCGAGCAGTACTTC	CSVLKGSSVSEQYF
16	TRBV7-6	TRBJ2-6	-	-	TGTGCCAGCAGCTCGCCTCTACTCTCTGGGGCCAACGTCCTGACTTTC	CASSSPLLSGANVLTF
15	TRBV7-3	TRBJ1-3	-	TRBD1	TGTGCCAGCAGCAATACAGGGGGGCCTGGAAACACCATATATTTT	CASSNTGGPGNTIYF
12	TRBV29-1	TRBJ1-2	-	-	TGCAGCGTTCCTCAGATTAACTATGGCTACACCTTC	CSVPQINYGYTF
19	TRBV9	TRBJ2-4	-	TRBD1	TGTGCCAGCAGCCCACGGTCCCTACGACAGGGGAAGGACAAAAACATTCAGTACTTC	CASSPRSLRQGKDKNIQYF
16	TRBV6-6	TRBJ1-5	-	-	TGTGCCAGCAGTTCCCGAGGTCAGGCAGGGGATCAGCCCCAGCATTTT	CASSSRGQAGDQPQHF
15	TRBV4-2	TRBJ2-1	-	TRBD2	TGTGCCAGCAGCAGACGACTAGCGCATTACAATGAGCAGTTCTTC	CASSRRLAHYNEQFF
15	TRBV6-5	TRBJ2-5	-	TRBD1	TGTGCCAGCAGACTCCTCACAGGGGGTGAAGAGACCCAGTACTTC	CASRLLTGGEETQYF
14	TRBV6-1	TRBJ1-1	-	-	TGTGCCAGCAGTGACGTGGGAGGGGGAACTGAAGCTTTCTTT	CASSDVGGGTEAFF
14	TRBV6-6	TRBJ1-6	-	TRBD1	TGTGCCAGCAGCGGACAGGGGGCTAATCCACCCCTCCACTTT	CASSGQGANPPLHF
13	TRBV2	TRBJ1-5	-	-	TGTGCCAGCAGGGAGAGCCTCCCCGATCGCCAGCATTTT	CASRESLPDRQHF
16	TRBV23-1	TRBJ1-6	-	TRBD1	TGCGCCAGCAGCCTTCGGACAGGTTCGTCGAATTCACCCCTCCACTTT	CASSLRTGSSNSPLHF
15	TRBV10-3	TRBJ1-6	-	-	TGTGCCACAGCACAGGGAACCTCCTATAATTCACCCCTCCACTTT	CATAQGTSYNSPLHF
14	TRBV20-1	TRBJ2-7	-	TRBD2	TGCAGTGCTAGTAGAGCGGGAGGGTCCTACGAGCAGTACTTC	CSASRAGGSYEQYF
16	TRBV7-8	TRBJ2-5	-	TRBD1	TGTGCCAGCAGCGAAAATACAGGGGGCGGTGGAGAGACCCAGTACTTC	CASSENTGGGGETQYF
18	TRBV19	TRBJ2-3	-	TRBD2	TGTGCCAGCTACTCTAGCGGGAGGAGGAATGCTAGCACAGATACGCAGTATTTT	CASYSSGRRNASTDTQYF
13	TRBV6-5	TRBJ1-2	-	-	TGTGCCAGCAGTTACGGACAAAACTATGGCTACACCTTC	CASSYGQNYGYTF
14	TRBV19	TRBJ1-5	-	-	TGTGCCAGTAATAGGAAACAGCTCAATCAGCCCCAGCATTTT	CASNRKQLNQPQHF
15	TRBV4-1	TRBJ1-6	-	-	TGCGCCAGCAGCCAAGGGGGCGCGGGGAATTCACCCCTCCACTTT	CASSQGGAGNSPLHF
13	TRBV27	TRBJ1-6	-	-	TGTGCCAGCAGTTTCTCGAGTAATTCACCCCTCCACTTT	CASSFSSNSPLHF
16	TRBV19	TRBJ2-2	-	TRBD2	TGTGCCAGTAGTATAGCCGGCCGGGGCGGGAGGAGGGAGCTGTTTTTT	CASSIAGRGGRRELFF
12	TRBV7-9	TRBJ1-5	-	-	TGTGCCAGCAGCTCCGAGGGTCAGCCCCAGCATTTT	CASSSEGQPQHF
14	TRBV7-2	TRBJ1-2	-	-	TGTGCCAGCAGCCACGGTGGGCGCCCCAAAGGCTACACCTTC	CASSHGGRPKGYTF
15	TRBV6-5	TRBJ1-2	-	-	TGTGCCAGCAGTAAACCAGGGGTAGGGCACTATGGCTACACCTTC	CASSKPGVGHYGYTF
13	TRBV6-1	TRBJ2-1	-	-	TGTGCCAGCAGTGAAGTAGCATACAATGAGCAGTTCTTC	CASSEVAYNEQFF
14	TRBV5-1	TRBJ2-5	-	-	TGCGCCAGCAGCTTGAGCAGGCAAGGCGAGACCCAGTACTTC	CASSLSRQGETQYF
15	TRBV5-4	TRBJ2-1	-	-	TGTGCCAGCAGCTTAACAGGGAGCTCCTACAATGAGCAGTTCTTC	CASSLTGSSYNEQFF
13	TRBV5-4	TRBJ1-2	-	-	TGTGCCAGCAGCTTGGGGGGCTCGGCCGGCTACACCTTC	CASSLGGSAGYTF
14	TRBV2	TRBJ1-1	-	TRBD1	TGTGCCAGCAGTGGGGACAGGACGAACACTGAAGCTTTCTTT	CASSGDRTNTEAFF
15	TRBV9	TRBJ1-4	-	TRBD1	TGTGCCAGCAGCGTAGCGACAGGGAATAATGAAAAACTGTTTTTT	CASSVATGNNEKLFF
14	TRBV5-4	TRBJ2-5	-	-	TGTGCCAGCAGCTTGGCCAGGGTTCAGGAGACCCAGTACTTC	CASSLARVQETQYF
14	TRBV7-8	TRBJ2-5	-	TRBD1	TGTGCCAGCAGCCCCGGACAGGGGGAGGAGACCCAGTACTTC	CASSPGQGEETQYF
15	TRBV28	TRBJ2-2	once	TRBD2	TGTGCCAGCAGTTTCAGATTAGCGGGGGCAGGGGAGCTGTTTTTT	CASSFRLAGAGELFF
14	TRBV28	TRBJ1-2	-	TRBD1	TGTGCCAGCAGCCTCGTCACAGGGGGCTATGGCTACACCTTC	CASSLVTGGYGYTF
14	TRBV9	TRBJ2-5	-	-	TGTGCCAGCAGCGTGAGGGAGGTAGGGGAGACCCAGTACTTC	CASSVREVGETQYF
16	TRBV19	TRBJ1-1	-	TRBD1	TGTGCCAGTAGGTCCGGGACAGCATCAAGGGCAGATGAAGCTTTCTTT	CASRSGTASRADEAFF
13	TRBV7-9	TRBJ2-1	-	-	TGTGCCAGCAGCGAGGGCCTTTACAATGAGCAGTTCTTC	CASSEGLYNEQFF
15	TRBV5-6	TRBJ2-1	-	TRBD1	TGTGCCAGCAGCTTGGAACAGGGGCCCTACAATGAGCAGTTCTTC	CASSLEQGPYNEQFF
12	TRBV5-1	TRBJ2-7	-	-	TGCGCCAGCAGACAGGACTCCTACGAGCAGTACTTC	CASRQDSYEQYF
13	TRBV10-3	TRBJ1-1	-	-	TGTGCCATCAGTGAGATGAGGGACACTGAAGCTTTCTTT	CAISEMRDTEAFF
13	TRBV4-1	TRBJ2-1	-	TRBD1	TGCGCCAGCAGCCAATTCGACAGGGGAAGTGTGTTCTTC	CASSQFDRGSVFF
14	TRBV10-3	TRBJ1-2	-	TRBD1	TGTGCCATCAGGACGACAGGGGAAAACTATGGCTACACCTTC	CAIRTTGENYGYTF
15	TRBV28	TRBJ1-2	-	-	TGTGCCAGCACCCCAGGACAGAAACTACACTATGGCTACACCTTC	CASTPGQKLHYGYTF
16	TRBV24-1	TRBJ1-4	few	TRBD1	TGTGCCACCAGTGATTCGACAGGGGGACGGCAGGAAAAACTGTTTTTT	CATSDSTGGRQEKLFF
15	TRBV7-2	TRBJ1-4	-	TRBD1	TGTGCCAGCAGCTTGGACAGGGGAGGAAATGAAAAACTGTTTTTT	CASSLDRGGNEKLFF